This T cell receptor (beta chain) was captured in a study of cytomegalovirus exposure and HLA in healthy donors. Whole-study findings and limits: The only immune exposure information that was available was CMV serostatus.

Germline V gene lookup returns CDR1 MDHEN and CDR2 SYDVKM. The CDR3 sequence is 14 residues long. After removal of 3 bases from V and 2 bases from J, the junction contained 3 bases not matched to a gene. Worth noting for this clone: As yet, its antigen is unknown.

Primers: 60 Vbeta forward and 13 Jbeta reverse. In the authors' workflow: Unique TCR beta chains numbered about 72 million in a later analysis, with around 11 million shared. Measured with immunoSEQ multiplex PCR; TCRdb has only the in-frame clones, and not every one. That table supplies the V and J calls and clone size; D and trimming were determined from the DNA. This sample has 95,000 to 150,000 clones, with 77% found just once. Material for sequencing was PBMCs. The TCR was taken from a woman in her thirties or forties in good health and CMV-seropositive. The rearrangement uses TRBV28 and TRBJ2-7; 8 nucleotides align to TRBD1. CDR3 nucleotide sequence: TGTGCCAGCAGTTTTGGGACAGGCCCCTACGAGCAGTACTTC. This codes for CASSFGTGPYEQYF.